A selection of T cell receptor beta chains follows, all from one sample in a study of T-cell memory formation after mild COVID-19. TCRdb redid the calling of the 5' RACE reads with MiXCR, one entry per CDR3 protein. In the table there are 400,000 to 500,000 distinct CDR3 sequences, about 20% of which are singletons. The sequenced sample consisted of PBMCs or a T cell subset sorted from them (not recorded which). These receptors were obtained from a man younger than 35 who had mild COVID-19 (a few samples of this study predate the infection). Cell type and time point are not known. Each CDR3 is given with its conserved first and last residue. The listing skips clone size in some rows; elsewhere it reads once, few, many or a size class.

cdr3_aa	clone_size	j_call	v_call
CASSTSPGVGVETQYF	NA	TRBJ2-5	TRBV7-2
CASSQAGGVREQYF	few	TRBJ2-7	TRBV4-3
CASSFGRDIQYF	few	TRBJ2-4	TRBV5-6
CASSLGRDRVNEQYF	NA	TRBJ2-7	TRBV5-4
CASSEDPNYGYTF	few	TRBJ1-2	TRBV6-1
CASYDGRTDTQYF	few	TRBJ2-3	TRBV6-2/TRBV6-3
CASSLVQSSSYEQYF	NA	TRBJ2-7	TRBV12-3/TRBV12-4
CASSSPGITDTQYF	NA	TRBJ2-3	TRBV7-9
CSAYRGSTDTQYF	few	TRBJ2-3	TRBV20-1
CSSSLQGDGYTF	NA	TRBJ1-2	TRBV5-1
CASRPGGIEQYF	few	TRBJ2-7	TRBV6-2/TRBV6-3
CATSEDPVQGWDNQPQHF	NA	TRBJ1-5	TRBV24-1
CSARRTGGDRYGYTF	NA	TRBJ1-2	TRBV20-1
CASSYSKVNEQFF	few	TRBJ2-1	TRBV6-2/TRBV6-3
CASSYGGQPQHF	many	TRBJ1-5	TRBV6-2/TRBV6-3
CATSDTRDRGHDTQYF	NA	TRBJ2-3	TRBV24-1
CASSFGQDNEQFF	few	TRBJ2-1	TRBV7-6
CSAQDSGQETQYF	NA	TRBJ2-5	TRBV20-1
CASTLGEQETQYF	NA	TRBJ2-5	TRBV5-1
CASSQVGGEDTQYF	few	TRBJ2-3	TRBV4-1
CAWSKGQGADEQYF	few	TRBJ2-7	TRBV30
CASSLRSGYTGELFF	many	TRBJ2-2	TRBV12-3/TRBV12-4
CASSLTGEQPQHF	many	TRBJ1-5	TRBV7-2
CSARGDAEAFF	NA	TRBJ1-1	TRBV29-1
CARGQSSGANVLTF	few	TRBJ2-6	TRBV30
CASSLVRGVVTDTQYF	few	TRBJ2-3	TRBV7-2
CASSLSGGTNEQFF	few	TRBJ2-1	TRBV7-3
CASSQAPTQSADTQYF	NA	TRBJ2-3	TRBV4-3
CASTKQGSDNVLTF	few	TRBJ2-6	TRBV5-1
CASSFGGAGLQFF	NA	TRBJ2-1	TRBV7-8
CASSQLRGLGSPLHF	NA	TRBJ1-6	TRBV3-1
CASSFGSGGSNQPQHF	NA	TRBJ1-5	TRBV5-1
CASSFTGQGNQTQHF	NA	TRBJ1-5	TRBV5-1
CSAREGYSNQPQHF	NA	TRBJ1-5	TRBV20-1
CASSQGLASGELFF	few	TRBJ2-2	TRBV4-2
CAWSAIRGGYEQYF	many	TRBJ2-7	TRBV30
CASEKGGYEQYF	NA	TRBJ2-7	TRBV7-9
CASSQDRHNEQFF	many	TRBJ2-1	TRBV3-1
CASSLEAANYGYTF	NA	TRBJ1-2	TRBV7-9
CASSYYGGMTEAFF	NA	TRBJ1-1	TRBV6-2/TRBV6-3
CASSFQRTGTAEAFF	NA	TRBJ1-1	TRBV7-8
CASSQVAGGRNEQFF	NA	TRBJ2-1	TRBV4-2
CASSFRTYQGELFF	few	TRBJ2-2	TRBV7-6